The 26 T cell receptor beta chains in this list originate from one sample, sequenced in a study of CD8 T cells in Susac syndrome. Roughly 0.5 to 1 ug RNA was reverse transcribed with random hexamers. TCRdb reanalysed the immunoSEQ multiplex PCR reads using MiXCR and keeps one entry per CDR3 protein. The data contain around 130,000 distinct CDR3 sequences, roughly 95% of them singletons. Sequencing input: CD4+ T cells from PBMCs. These receptors were collected from a human donor with Susac syndrome.

The J gene is TRBJ1-1, the V gene TRBV28; tentatively, D is TRBD1 (6 bases). Germline V gives CDR1 MDHEN, CDR2 SYDVKM. The CDR3 is 13 amino acids. Trimming removed 10 bases at V and 5 bases at J, with 17 bases between. CDR3 coding DNA: TGTGCCATCTTAGGGTTGGGGGCAACTGAAGCTTTCTTT. Translating gives CAILGLGATEAFF.

The chain links TRBV11-2 to TRBJ1-1; 7 positions match TRBD1. The CDR3 consists of 18 residues. Germline loops: CDR1 SGHAT, CDR2 FQNNGV. Trimming at V came to 1 base and at J to 1 base, leaving 12 bases not matched to a gene. This CDR3 is CASSLALGQGGRNTEAFF. DNA of the CDR3: TGTGCCAGCAGCTTAGCCCTAGGGCAGGGGGGGAGGAACACTGAAGCTTTCTTT.

V and J are TRBV30 and TRBJ2-7, with D perhaps TRBD2 (5 bases). The V end lost 2 bases, the J end lost 3 bases, and 14 bases lay between the germline ends. Germline lookup yields CDR1 GTSNPN and CDR2 SVGIG (reference sequence). CDR3 length: 14 amino acids. The CDR3 sequence is CAWSIRTGSYEQYF. CDR3 nucleotides: TGTGCCTGGAGTATCAGGACGGGGAGCTACGAGCAGTACTTC.

The chain joins TRBV20-1 to TRBJ1-2, with TRBD1 matching over 7 bases. The CDR3 totals 14 residues. V gave up 6 bases and J gave up 4 bases; unmatched junction bases: 11. Looked up from germline, CDR1 is DFQATT and CDR2 is SNEGSKA (reference sequence). As DNA, the CDR3 is TGCAGTGCCGACCAAACAGGGGTTAGCTATGGCTACACCTTC. This sequence encodes CSADQTGVSYGYTF.

This sequence joins TRBV4-2 and TRBJ2-6; TRBD2 matches at 8 bases. Germline-derived CDR1 and CDR2 are LGHNA and YNFKEQ. The CDR3 consists of 18 residues. Germline trimming cut 6 bases from V and 2 bases from J; bases unmatched to any gene: 12. The DNA of the CDR3 is TGTGCCAGCAGGCCCCGGGAGCGGGAGATCGCTGGGGCCAACGTCCTGACTTTC. It codes for CASRPREREIAGANVLTF.

This clonotype has just one count. The rearrangement links TRBV7-3 to TRBJ2-5; maybe TRBD1 (5 bases). V lost 4 bases to trimming and J lost 5 bases, with 17 bases between them. CDR1 SGHTA and CDR2 FQGTGA come from the germline V gene. The CDR3 is 15 residues long. CDR3: CASSSQGGARETQYF. CDR3 sequence (DNA): TGTGCCAGCAGCTCTCAGGGCGGAGCAAGGGAGACCCAGTACTTC.

This CDR3 reads CASSKAVKDTQYF. The CDR3 DNA reads as TGTGCCAGCAGCAAAGCGGTCAAAGATACGCAGTATTTT. The J gene is TRBJ2-3, the V gene TRBV7-2; TRBD2 might be the D (5 bases). The CDR3 contains 13 residues. The V and J ends lost 5 bases and 5 bases respectively, with 11 bases between them. In germline, CDR1 is SGHTA, CDR2 FQGNSA.

V usage is TRBV20-1 and J usage is TRBJ1-4, with D unresolved. The germline V and J ends were trimmed by 3 bases and 6 bases, with 8 bases remaining between them. The V gene's germline CDR1 is DFQATT and CDR2 SNEGSKA (reference sequence). The CDR3 length is 12 residues. The CDR3 reads CSASGPDEKLFF. In DNA, the CDR3 is TGCAGTGCTAGCGGACCGGATGAAAAACTGTTTTTT.

This rearrangement joins TRBV3-1 to TRBJ1-5, with no clear D. V was shortened by 2 bases and J by 1 base, with 6 bases between the two germline ends. Germline V gene data show CDR1 as LGHDT and CDR2 as YNNKEL (reference sequence). This CDR3 contains 14 residues. The CDR3 region is CASSQSGSNQPQHF. CDR3 DNA: TGTGCCAGCAGCCAAAGCGGCAGCAATCAGCCCCAGCATTTT.

The rearrangement joins TRBV7-8 to TRBJ2-5; 13 nucleotides agree with TRBD2. The CDR3 runs to 16 residues. The germline gives CDR1 SGHVS, CDR2 FQNEAQ. With V trimmed by 5 bases and J by 5 bases, 8 bases remained unmatched. Here the CDR3 DNA reads TGTGCCAGCAGCGGAGGACTAGCGGGAGTAGCGGAGACCCAGTACTTC. As protein: CASSGGLAGVAETQYF.

The chain joins TRBV5-4 to TRBJ1-1; 8 bases are a match to TRBD1. CDR1 is SGHNT, CDR2 YYREEE, per germline (reference sequence). The CDR3 extends over 15 amino acids. Unmatched junction bases numbered 9, after V lost 4 bases and J lost 4 bases. The CDR3 region is CASSPTGAGATEAFF. The DNA of the CDR3 is TGTGCCAGCAGCCCGACAGGGGCGGGTGCCACTGAAGCTTTCTTT.

The chain has TRBV9 and TRBJ2-5; the D gene is possibly TRBD1 (5 bases). The CDR3 covers 15 residues. Germline V gene data show CDR1 as SGDLS and CDR2 as YYNGEE. The V end was cut by 0 bases, the J end by 4 bases, with 13 bases between. CDR3 sequence reads: CASSVAGRVGETQYF. CDR3 DNA: TGTGCCAGCAGCGTAGCTGGCAGGGTCGGAGAGACCCAGTACTTC.

This chain connects TRBV3-1 to TRBJ1-3; weak D call: TRBD1 (6 bases). The germline gives CDR1 LGHDT, CDR2 YNNKEL (reference sequence). The CDR3 sequence is 15 residues long. Trimming cost V 2 bases and J 2 bases, with 10 bases left between them. The CDR3 sequence is CASSQQGFTGNTIYF. In DNA, the CDR3 is TGTGCCAGCAGCCAACAGGGGTTCACTGGAAACACCATATATTTT.

This clonotype has a single count. This rearrangement joins TRBV7-9 to TRBJ2-5; 12 nucleotides line up with TRBD2. With V trimmed by 5 bases and J by 5 bases, 6 bases remained unmatched. CDR1 and CDR2 (germline): SEHNR, FQNEAQ (reference sequence). The CDR3 has 15 residues. CDR3 nucleotides: TGTGCCAGCAGCCCTAGCGGGAGGGCCTGGGAGACCCAGTACTTC. This gives the protein CASSPSGRAWETQYF.

V gene TRBV6-2 or TRBV6-3 combines with J gene TRBJ2-7; 13 bases line up with TRBD2. There are 16 residues in the CDR3. Trimming at V came to 6 bases and at J to 4 bases, leaving 9 bases not matched to a gene. The V gene's germline CDR1 is MNHEY and CDR2 SVGEGT. In DNA form, the CDR3 reads TGTGCCAGCAGCCGCGGACTAGCGGGAGCCTCATACGAGCAGTACTTC. Translation gives CASSRGLAGASYEQYF.

Here the CDR3 reads CASSYSPGKNTEAFF. The CDR3 region has the DNA TGTGCCAGCAGTTACTCCCCAGGAAAGAACACTGAAGCTTTCTTT. V usage is TRBV6-6 and J usage is TRBJ1-1; D call uncertain. Trimming removed 0 bases at V and 1 base at J, with 9 bases between. The CDR3 is 15 residues long. Germline CDR1 MNHNY, CDR2 SVGAGI (reference sequence).

The chain has TRBV29-1 and TRBJ2-5; no reliable D call. CDR1 is SQVTM, CDR2 ANQGSEA, per germline. With 7 bases removed from V and 5 bases from J, the gap between germline ends came to 14 bases. The CDR3 spans 12 residues. CDR3 DNA sequence: TGCAGCGCCTTAATGGGTTTGGAGACCCAGTACTTC. Protein sequence: CSALMGLETQYF. Using reference TRBV29-1 and TRBJ2-5 for the parts outside the CDR3, the full variable domain is SAVISQKPSRDICQRGTSLTIQCQVDSQVTMMFWYRQQPGQSLTLIATANQGSEATYESGFVIDKFPISRPNLTFSTLTVSNMSPEDSSIYLCSALMGLETQYFGPGTRLLVL.

This rearrangement joins TRBV20-1 to TRBJ2-4; D might be TRBD2 (7 bases). The V gene lost 0 bases and the J gene lost 0 bases, with 15 bases spanning the gap. CDR1 DFQATT and CDR2 SNEGSKA come from the germline V gene (reference sequence). The CDR3 is made up of 17 amino acids. The CDR3 nucleotides are TGCAGTGCTAGAGATTGGGGGGGGACACTAGCCAAAAACATTCAGTACTTC. Amino acids: CSARDWGGTLAKNIQYF.

The chain combines TRBV20-1 with TRBJ2-7; perhaps TRBD2 as D (5 bases). The CDR3 length is 14 residues. CDR1 DFQATT and CDR2 SNEGSKA come from the germline V gene (reference sequence). V was shortened by 0 bases and J by 6 bases, with 15 bases between the two germline ends. The CDR3 loop is CSARDRRARSEQYF. In DNA form, the CDR3 reads TGCAGTGCTAGAGATAGGCGGGCCCGATCCGAGCAGTACTTC.

The rearrangement joins TRBV19 to TRBJ1-2; 9 positions agree with TRBD1. The trim removed 6 bases at V and 4 bases at J, leaving 6 bases unmatched. CDR1 and CDR2 from the germline V gene are LNHDA and SQIVND (reference sequence). The CDR3 loop spans 14 amino acids. The CDR3, as DNA: TGTGCCAGTAGATCGACGGACAGGGGCTATGGCTACACCTTC. Its translation is CASRSTDRGYGYTF.

The rearrangement joins TRBV29-1 to TRBJ2-1; 7 bases line up with TRBD1. Trimming cost V 4 bases and J 4 bases; bases outside gene matches: 1. CDR3 length equals 12 residues. CDR1 is SQVTM, CDR2 ANQGSEA, per germline. The CDR3: CSVARGYNEQFF. The CDR3 DNA reads TGCAGCGTTGCCAGGGGGTACAATGAGCAGTTCTTC.

V is TRBV5-1 and J is TRBJ2-1; 8 bases line up with TRBD2. Germline V CDR1 and CDR2: SGHRS, YFSETQ. V lost 3 bases to trimming and J lost 14 bases; unmatched junction nucleotides: 13. This CDR3 has 14 amino acids. This chain's CDR3 is CASSSPSGPGKKFF. The CDR3 DNA reads as TGCGCCAGCAGCTCCCCTAGCGGGCCCGGGAAAAAGTTCTTC.

Written as DNA, the CDR3 is TGCGCCAGCAGCTTGGAGGATCCCGGCACCCAGTACTTC. Encoded protein: CASSLEDPGTQYF. The chain combines TRBV5-1 with TRBJ2-5; D remains unclear. V lost 0 bases and J 8 bases, leaving 11 bases between the germline ends. This CDR3 comprises 13 residues. Germline loops: CDR1 SGHRS, CDR2 YFSETQ.

This chain links TRBV5-1 with TRBJ2-5; tentative D call: TRBD2 (7 bases). Germline values: CDR1 SGHRS, CDR2 YFSETQ. Trimming took 4 bases from V and 3 from J, leaving 16 bases between them. The length of the CDR3 is 15 residues. CDR3 in DNA: TGCGCCAGCAGCCACTCGGCGGGGGCCGAAGAGACCCAGTACTTC. This codes for CASSHSAGAEETQYF.

The rearrangement joins TRBV12-5 to TRBJ2-6; D is unresolved. V lost 3 bases, J lost 1 base, and 4 bases lay in between. The CDR3 sequence is 14 residues long. The germline gives CDR1 LGHNT, CDR2 FRNRAP. The chain's CDR3 is CASGLSSGANVLTF. CDR3 in DNA: TGTGCTAGTGGTTTATCGTCTGGGGCCAACGTCCTGACTTTC.

In its sample, this clonotype was seen once. The V call is TRBV5-4, the J call TRBJ2-1; 7 nucleotides align to TRBD2. The CDR3 has 14 amino acids. Losses at the gene ends were 4 bases for V and 5 bases for J; bases not matched to a gene: 6. Germline lookup yields CDR1 SGHNT and CDR2 YYREEE (reference sequence). The CDR3 loop is CASSLQREDNEQFF. CDR3 nucleotides: TGTGCCAGCAGCCTTCAGCGGGAAGACAATGAGCAGTTCTTC.